This T cell receptor beta chain was retrieved from a study of shared clonotypes between healthy human individuals. This clone was seen just once. Running of the assay took place at deep level. Template amounts of around 270 ng DNA, around 33,000 T cell genomes, were employed in unsorted PBMC replicate PCRs. Only in-frame clones appear in the TCRdb table, and some are missing; sequencing was by immunoSEQ multiplex PCR. The sample contains 400,000 to 600,000 clones, around 79% of which appear only once. Genomic DNA of unsorted samples came from 85 million to 95 million PBMCs. The sequence was collected from a woman aged 40 to 49 in good health. Some clones in this sample may be carry-over from other donors' samples. Specimen: PBMCs.

This CDR3 reads CASSSGQRGIYEQYF. CDR3 bases: TGTGCCAGCAGTTCCGGGCAGCGAGGCATATACGAGCAGTACTTC. This chain links TRBV11-2 with TRBJ2-7; D call uncertain. Deletions cut 6 bases from V and 4 bases from J, with 19 bases between. CDR3 length: 15 residues. In germline, CDR1 is SGHAT, CDR2 FQNNGV. The variable domain in full, with the rest retrieved from reference TRBV11-2 and TRBJ2-7, is EAGVAQSPRYKIIEKRQSVAFWCNPISGHATLYWYQQILGQGPKLLIQFQNNGVVDDSQLPKDRFSAERLKGVDSTLKIQPAKLEDSAVYLCASSSGQRGIYEQYFGPGTRLTVT.